One sample yielded the 27 T cell receptor beta chains listed below, sequenced in a study of CXCR3-negative and CXCR3-positive naive CD8 T cells. Findings and limits, study-wide: TRB CDR3s were more hydrophobic in CXCR3-positive than in CXCR3-negative naive cells.

It was by 5' RACE with UMI labels that the TRB cDNA libraries were prepared. TCRdb reprocessed the 5' RACE reads and keeps a single row for each CDR3 protein, giving no DNA. The sample includes approximately 140,000 distinct CDR3 sequences. No cognate antigen is known for these TCRs. The source material was naive CXCR3+ CD8+ T cells from blood. Subset of the sample: CD45RO-CCR7+CD27+CD95- naive CD8+ T cells expressing CXCR3 (TNR3+). The receptors here all came from a human donor in good health. Some clones in this sample may be carry-over from other donors' samples.

The chain links TRBV2 to TRBJ2-2; the D call from TCRdb, TRBD2, cannot be confirmed without DNA. This CDR3 has 18 amino acids. CDR1 is SNHLY and CDR2 is FYNNEI in the germline V gene. The CDR3 loop is CASSGIQGGLQNTGELFF.

V and J are TRBV28 and TRBJ2-7; TCRdb's D call of TRBD2 is untestable without DNA. The germline V gene encodes CDR1 MDHEN and CDR2 SYDVKM. The CDR3 has 20 amino acids. This chain's CDR3 is CASSFEPGGTTRHSTYEQYF.

This chain's CDR3 is CASSSTIRDTEFNFEAFF. The chain recombines TRBV7-9 with TRBJ1-1; TCRdb picks TRBD1, but there is no DNA to check that call. The CDR3 sequence is 18 residues long. CDR1 is SEHNR and CDR2 is FQNEAQ in the germline V gene (reference sequence).

The V call is TRBV29-1, the J call TRBJ2-3. The CDR3 is made up of 14 amino acids. Germline CDR1 is SQVTM and CDR2 is ANQGSEA. CDR3 region: CSVETFQNTDTQYF.

The gene calls are TRBV30 and TRBJ2-7; absent DNA, TCRdb's TRBD1 call cannot be checked. The CDR3 consists of 13 residues. Germline CDR1 GTSNPN, CDR2 SVGIG (reference sequence). The CDR3 loop reads CAWSVLGGSEQYF.

This chain uses TRBV2 with TRBJ2-1; TCRdb's assignment of TRBD2 cannot be checked, as there is no DNA. Germline CDR1 SNHLY, CDR2 FYNNEI. There are 16 residues in the CDR3. The CDR3 here is CASSGLAGRRPNEQFF.

The rearrangement joins TRBV5-5 to TRBJ2-7; TCRdb proposes TRBD1, but this gene call is untestable without DNA. The CDR3 extends over 16 amino acids. Germline values: CDR1 SGHKS, CDR2 YYEKEE (reference sequence). CDR3 amino acids: CASSSREIEGSYEQYF.

The chain joins TRBV30 to TRBJ2-5; no DNA is available, so the TRBD2 call from TCRdb remains unchecked. CDR1 is GTSNPN and CDR2 is SVGIG in the germline V gene (reference sequence). The CDR3 sequence is 14 residues long. The CDR3 here is CAWNSGGGIETQYF. Supplemented by reference TRBV30 and TRBJ2-5, the full variable domain reads SQTIHQWPATLVQPVGSPLSLECTVEGTSNPNLYWYRQAAGRGLQLLFYSVGIGQISSEVPQNLSASRPQDRQFILSSKKLLLSDSGFYLCAWNSGGGIETQYFGPGTRLLVL.

V and J are TRBV12-3 or TRBV12-4 and TRBJ2-5; TCRdb returns TRBD2, unconfirmable since there is no DNA. This CDR3 comprises 17 residues. The CDR3 region is CASSLAIPSVGPETQYF.

The genes are TRBV9 and TRBJ2-1; TCRdb's D call of TRBD2 is untestable without DNA. The CDR3 has 16 residues. Germline V gene lookup returns CDR1 SGDLS and CDR2 YYNGEE. CDR3 protein: CASSVGIAETYNEQFF.

The V call is TRBV5-1, the J call TRBJ1-1; without DNA, the TCRdb call of TRBD1 cannot be checked. The CDR3 contains 15 residues. CDR1 and CDR2 from the germline V gene are SGHRS and YFSETQ. CDR3 sequence reads: CASSSQEGVDTEAFF.

V is TRBV4-1 and J is TRBJ2-7; TCRdb's D gene call, TRBD2, goes unchecked for lack of DNA. The CDR3 has 15 residues. The germline gives CDR1 MGHRA, CDR2 YSYEKL. The CDR3 region is CASSRKRGAPYEQYF.

CDR3 sequence reads: CASSYSPGVEYEQYF. The rearrangement uses TRBV6-5 and TRBJ2-7. The CDR3 loop spans 15 amino acids. The germline CDR1 and CDR2 sequences are MNHEY and SVGAGI.

The chain is built from TRBV27 and TRBJ2-4; TCRdb selects TRBD1, and the lack of DNA leaves this call unchecked. Germline V lookup: CDR1 MNHEY, CDR2 SMNVEV (reference sequence). The CDR3 sequence is 16 residues long. The CDR3 loop is CASGPTRELAKNIQYF.

This chain connects TRBV2 to TRBJ2-1; TCRdb proposes TRBD2, but this gene call is untestable without DNA. Germline lookup yields CDR1 SNHLY and CDR2 FYNNEI. This CDR3 has 16 residues. The CDR3 reads CASSEIAGGPVDEQFF.

The V call is TRBV29-1, the J call TRBJ2-1; TCRdb's D gene call, TRBD1, goes unchecked for lack of DNA. The CDR3 contains 15 residues. The germline CDR1 and CDR2 sequences are SQVTM and ANQGSEA. CDR3: CSVHSGVSSYNEQFF.

The rearrangement joins TRBV6-1 to TRBJ2-7. This CDR3 has 15 residues. In germline, CDR1 is MNHNS, CDR2 SASEGT. The CDR3 here is CASSEETGSSYEQYF.

The chain links TRBV2 to TRBJ2-5; the TRBD2 assignment by TCRdb is unverifiable without DNA. CDR1 and CDR2 from the germline V gene are SNHLY and FYNNEI. The CDR3 loop spans 13 amino acids. The CDR3 protein is CASSDGGSETQYF.

J is TRBJ1-1 and V is TRBV6-2 or TRBV6-3; TCRdb's D gene call, TRBD1, goes unchecked for lack of DNA. The CDR3 contains 15 residues. Germline CDR1 MNHEY, CDR2 SVGEGT. The CDR3 sequence is CASSTTGVRHTEAFF.

The chain is built from TRBV7-9 and TRBJ2-1. Germline assignment: CDR1 SEHNR and CDR2 FQNEAQ (reference sequence). CDR3 length: 14 residues. CDR3 sequence: CASSPAGENNEQFF.

The rearrangement uses TRBV29-1 and TRBJ1-1; the D gene TCRdb calls, TRBD1, cannot be checked with no DNA. Germline CDR1 SQVTM, CDR2 ANQGSEA. This CDR3 region has 15 residues. CDR3 sequence reads: CSVVAYRVVGTEAFF.

V gene TRBV20-1 combines with J gene TRBJ2-2. This CDR3 spans 12 amino acids. CDR1 DFQATT and CDR2 SNEGSKA come from the germline V gene (reference sequence). CDR3 sequence reads: CSARGGTGELFF.

This sequence joins TRBV29-1 and TRBJ1-1. Germline V gene lookup returns CDR1 SQVTM and CDR2 ANQGSEA. The CDR3 is 11 amino acids. The CDR3 sequence is CSADLNTEAFF.

This chain joins TRBV6-5 and TRBJ2-5; the TRBD2 assignment by TCRdb is unverifiable without DNA. Germline V lookup: CDR1 MNHEY, CDR2 SVGAGI. The CDR3 runs 15 residues. CDR3 residues: CASSYSRLAEETQYF.

The CDR3 sequence is CASSFGTLHNEQFF. The chain recombines TRBV7-6 with TRBJ2-1; TCRdb returns TRBD2, unconfirmable since there is no DNA. This CDR3 region has 14 residues. The germline V gene encodes CDR1 SGHVS and CDR2 FNYEAQ. The whole variable domain, remainder taken from reference TRBV7-6 and TRBJ2-1, is GAGVSQSPRYKVTKRGQDVALRCDPISGHVSLYWYRQALGQGPEFLTYFNYEAQQDKSGLPNDRFSAERPEGSISTLTIQRTEQRDSAMYRCASSFGTLHNEQFFGPGTRLTVL.

This rearrangement joins TRBV29-1 to TRBJ2-3; TCRdb calls TRBD2, which cannot be checked without DNA. The CDR3 is made up of 15 amino acids. Germline CDR1 and CDR2: SQVTM and ANQGSEA. CDR3 in amino acids: CSVDVYGRAGDTQYF.

The chain joins TRBV6-5 to TRBJ1-4; TCRdb outputs TRBD1, but without DNA this stays unchecked. The CDR3 is 15 residues long. Germline V gives CDR1 MNHEY, CDR2 SVGAGI. The CDR3: CASSVRGTDNEKLFF.